One and the same sample provided the 28 T cell receptor beta chains below, sequenced in a study of identifying expanded T cells in peripheral blood (dated by TCRdb to the late 2010s). Library preparation employed the immunoSEQ multiplex PCR assay. This immuneACCESS table, as held by TCRdb, lists in-frame sequences with V and J called but not all clones. Of the missing ones, under half trace to an unresolved V gene in checked studies; the others have no known cause. For this sample there are roughly 86,000 clones; approximately 84% appear just once. The top ten clonotypes cover 4% to 5.5% of the sample. Sequencing was done on a sample of blood. Every receptor here comes from a person aged 18 to 75 in good health.

The table lists this clone with a few counts. V and J are TRBV13 and TRBJ1-2, with 10 bases identical to TRBD1. V shed 4 bases and J 8 bases; nucleotides not matched to a gene: 4. CDR1 and CDR2 from the germline V gene are PRHDT and FYEKMQ (reference sequence). This CDR3 has 13 residues. The CDR3 sequence is CASSWDRGTGYTF. The CDR3 DNA reads as TGTGCCAGCAGCTGGGACAGGGGAACCGGCTACACCTTC.

The genes are TRBV11-3 and TRBJ2-5; TRBD2 is a possible D gene (7 bases). This CDR3 has 15 amino acids. V lost 3 bases to trimming and J lost 2 bases, with 13 bases between them. CDR1 SGHNT and CDR2 YENEEA come from the germline V gene. The CDR3 DNA reads TGTGCCAGCAGCTTGATTCGGGGGGCGCAAGAGACCCAGTACTTC. It translates to CASSLIRGAQETQYF.

The chain combines TRBV30 with TRBJ2-2; the match to TRBD1 covers 7 bases. The CDR3 is 14 amino acids. J was trimmed by 1 base and V by 3 bases; bases with no gene match: 2. The germline V gene has CDR1 GTSNPN and CDR2 SVGIG (reference sequence). CDR3 sequence reads: CAWRWTGNTGELFF. Written as DNA, the CDR3 is TGTGCCTGGAGATGGACAGGGAACACCGGGGAGCTGTTTTTT.

Comment on this clone: Other DNA variants within this sample encode the same CDR3. This chain uses TRBV6-6 with TRBJ2-5; D not certain. The length of the CDR3 is 11 residues. The germline V and J ends were trimmed by 2 bases and 5 bases, with 3 bases remaining between them. The germline V gene encodes CDR1 MNHNY and CDR2 SVGAGI (reference sequence). CDR3 amino acids: CASSYGETQYF. In nucleotides, the CDR3 is TGTGCCAGCAGTTACGGGGAGACCCAGTACTTC.

V usage is TRBV15 and J usage is TRBJ2-1; 9 bases agree with TRBD2. This CDR3 is 15 amino acids long. The V gene's germline CDR1 is LNHNV and CDR2 YYDKDF (reference sequence). The J segment lost 6 bases and the V segment lost 8 bases, leaving 11 bases of the junction unmatched. DNA for the CDR3: TGTGCCACCGGTCAACAGCTAGCGGGGTTCAATGAGCAGTTCTTC. Translation: CATGQQLAGFNEQFF.

V usage is TRBV19 and J usage is TRBJ1-2, with unresolved D. CDR1 LNHDA and CDR2 SQIVND come from the germline V gene (reference sequence). The CDR3 loop spans 17 amino acids. The V gene lost 4 bases and the J gene lost 6 bases, with 24 bases spanning the gap. The CDR3 reads CASSTRHYPPQKDGYTF. DNA for the CDR3: TGTGCCAGTAGTACCCGACACTACCCTCCTCAGAAGGATGGCTACACCTTC.

The sample holds one count of this clone. This chain joins TRBV5-1 and TRBJ1-2; perhaps TRBD1 as D (5 bases). Germline V lookup: CDR1 SGHRS, CDR2 YFSETQ. V gave up 6 bases and J gave up 2 bases, with 17 bases separating them. The length of the CDR3 is 15 residues. CDR3 sequence: CASKPNQGGNYGYTF. The CDR3 nucleotides read TGCGCCAGCAAGCCCAACCAGGGCGGGAACTATGGCTACACCTTC.

The chain joins TRBV28 to TRBJ1-3; D not resolved. CDR1 and CDR2 (germline): MDHEN, SYDVKM. The CDR3 runs 14 residues. Trimming stripped 5 bases from V and 1 base from J, with 9 bases between. The CDR3 here is CASSPLPSGNTIYF. CDR3 in DNA: TGTGCCAGCAGTCCCTTGCCTTCTGGAAACACCATATATTTT. The entire variable domain, with the rest obtained from reference TRBV28 and TRBJ1-3, is as follows: DVKVTQSSRYLVKRTGEKVFLECVQDMDHENMFWYRQDPGLGLRLIYFSYDVKMKEKGDIPEGYSVSREKKERFSLILESASTNQTSMYLCASSPLPSGNTIYFGEGSWLTVV.

V is TRBV10-3 and J is TRBJ2-1; the D is unclear. This CDR3 is built from 15 residues. V was cut by 3 bases and J by 6 bases, with 15 bases left in between. CDR1 and CDR2 from the germline V gene are ENHRY and SYGVKD. CDR3 sequence: CAISDSVSDLNEQFF. The CDR3 bases are TGTGCCATCAGTGATTCGGTCTCGGATCTCAATGAGCAGTTCTTC.

The chain carries TRBV18 and TRBJ1-5; 9 bases fit TRBD1. V lost 3 bases, J lost 5 bases, and 5 bases stayed unmatched. This CDR3 region has 15 residues. Germline V gives CDR1 KGHSH, CDR2 LQKENI. CDR3 region: CASSPNTGGDQPQHF. In nucleotides, the CDR3 is TGTGCCAGCTCACCTAACACAGGGGGCGATCAGCCCCAGCATTTT.

The chain is built from TRBV19 and TRBJ2-3; TRBD2 aligns across 12 bases. This CDR3 contains 14 residues. V lost 6 bases to trimming and J lost 6 bases; unmatched junction nucleotides: 4. Germline V lookup: CDR1 LNHDA, CDR2 SQIVND (reference sequence). DNA for the CDR3: TGTGCCAGTAGGTGGGGACTAGCGGGCGATACGCAGTATTTT. Residues: CASRWGLAGDTQYF. The variable domain in full, with the rest retrieved from reference TRBV19 and TRBJ2-3, is DGGITQSPKYLFRKEGQNVTLSCEQNLNHDAMYWYRQDPGQGLRLIYYSQIVNDFQKGDIAEGYSVSREKKESFPLTVTSAQKNPTAFYLCASRWGLAGDTQYFGPGTRLTVL.

The V gene is TRBV30, the J gene TRBJ2-5; possibly TRBD1 or TRBD2 for D (5 bases each). This CDR3 is built from 12 residues. From germline, CDR1 is GTSNPN and CDR2 SVGIG (reference sequence). V shed 3 bases and J shed 4 bases, with 9 bases lying between them. CDR3 nucleotide sequence: TGTGCCTGGAGGATTGGGGGAGAGACCCAGTACTTC. It translates to CAWRIGGETQYF.

The chain recombines TRBV15 with TRBJ2-1, with D perhaps matching TRBD1 (6 bases). The CDR3 loop spans 15 amino acids. Germline V gives CDR1 LNHNV, CDR2 YYDKDF (reference sequence). V lost 3 bases and J 7 bases, leaving 16 bases between the germline ends. The CDR3 spells CATSSRDTFGNEQFF. The CDR3 bases are TGTGCCACCAGCAGCCGGGACACCTTTGGAAATGAGCAGTTCTTC. Using reference TRBV15 and TRBJ2-1 for the parts outside the CDR3, the full variable domain is DAMVIQNPRYQVTQFGKPVTLSCSQTLNHNVMYWYQQKSSQAPKLLFHYYDKDFNNEADTPDNFQSRRPNTSFCFLDIRSPGLGDTAMYLCATSSRDTFGNEQFFGPGTRLTVL.

The V and J genes are TRBV19 and TRBJ1-6, with 8 bases lining up with TRBD1. V gave up 5 bases and J gave up 6 bases; unmatched junction bases: 0. The V gene's germline CDR1 is LNHDA and CDR2 SQIVND (reference sequence). The length of the CDR3 is 13 residues. The CDR3 is CASSGQGNSPLHF. The CDR3, as DNA: TGTGCCAGTAGTGGACAGGGTAATTCACCCCTCCACTTT. Looking up the rest from reference TRBV19 and TRBJ1-6 gives the full variable domain: DGGITQSPKYLFRKEGQNVTLSCEQNLNHDAMYWYRQDPGQGLRLIYYSQIVNDFQKGDIAEGYSVSREKKESFPLTVTSAQKNPTAFYLCASSGQGNSPLHFGNGTRLTVT.

The V call is TRBV6-1, the J call TRBJ1-5; no clear D. There are 14 residues in the CDR3. Germline CDR1 reads MNHNS; CDR2 reads SASEGT. The V end was cut by 1 base, the J end by 9 bases, with 13 bases between. The CDR3 sequence is CASSEGPQSRPQHF. For the CDR3, the DNA is TGTGCCAGCAGTGAAGGGCCTCAGTCGAGGCCCCAGCATTTT.

The chain employs TRBV4-3 and TRBJ1-2, with TRBD1 identical over 10 bases. The trim removed 4 bases at V and 0 bases at J, leaving 8 bases unmatched. CDR3 length equals 17 residues. Germline-derived CDR1 and CDR2 are LGHNA and YSLEER. The CDR3 region is CASSLQDRGATNYGYTF. The CDR3 bases are TGCGCCAGCAGCCTCCAGGACAGGGGGGCCACTAACTATGGCTACACCTTC.

The V and J genes are TRBV5-1 and TRBJ1-5, with 8 bases identical to TRBD1. This CDR3 spans 15 amino acids. Per the germline V gene, CDR1 is SGHRS and CDR2 is YFSETQ. V shed 4 bases, J shed 5 bases, and the junction held 8 bases outside the gene matches. The CDR3: CASSRTGGEDQPQHF. CDR3 nucleotide sequence: TGCGCCAGCAGCCGTACAGGGGGGGAAGATCAGCCCCAGCATTTT.

The chain employs TRBV11-1 and TRBJ2-7, with D hard to call. The germline gives CDR1 SGHAT, CDR2 FQDESV (reference sequence). The CDR3 runs 13 residues. V was clipped by 1 base and J by 4 bases, with 8 bases between them. The CDR3 DNA follows: TGTGCCAGCAGCTTAGGGGCCAATTACGAGCAGTACTTC. Amino acids: CASSLGANYEQYF.

The chain recombines TRBV7-9 with TRBJ1-5; tentative D call: TRBD1 (5 bases). V lost 6 bases and J lost 0, with 21 bases in between. This CDR3 comprises 18 residues. Germline-derived CDR1 and CDR2 are SEHNR and FQNEAQ (reference sequence). Here the CDR3 DNA reads TGTGCCAGCAGTCGGATTGGGGCGCGATATTATAGCAATCAGCCCCAGCATTTT. It yields the protein CASSRIGARYYSNQPQHF.

This clone occurred a few times. This chain uses TRBV2 with TRBJ1-2; tentative D call: TRBD1 (6 bases). Trimming removed 7 bases at V and 4 bases at J, with 13 bases between. The CDR3 is made up of 13 amino acids. CDR1 and CDR2 from the germline V gene are SNHLY and FYNNEI. The CDR3 DNA is TGTGCCAGCATCCCGGGGGGCGTCTATGGCTACACCTTC. This sequence encodes CASIPGGVYGYTF.

The chain is built from TRBV6-1 and TRBJ1-6, with 7 bases that match TRBD1. Trimming removed 7 bases from V and 7 bases from J; junction bases left unmatched: 7. The CDR3 has 14 amino acids. Germline V gene sequence: CDR1 MNHNS, CDR2 SASEGT. The CDR3 sequence: CASTNRGQNSPLHF. Here the CDR3 DNA reads TGTGCCAGCACTAATAGGGGACAGAATTCACCCCTCCACTTT.

The genes are TRBV19 and TRBJ1-2; D uncertain. Germline CDR1 LNHDA, CDR2 SQIVND (reference sequence). V was clipped by 3 bases and J by 1 base, with 9 bases between them. This CDR3 has 14 residues. In nucleotides, the CDR3 is TGTGCCAGTAGTATTGGTGGGGATAACTATGGCTACACCTTC. Translating gives CASSIGGDNYGYTF.

The chain couples TRBV27 to TRBJ1-5; 8 nucleotides match TRBD1. With 3 bases clipped from V and 4 bases from J, the junction kept 11 bases outside the gene matches. CDR3 length equals 17 residues. Germline V gives CDR1 MNHEY, CDR2 SMNVEV (reference sequence). The DNA for the CDR3 is TGTGCCAGCAGTTTGGGAGGAGGGACAGGCCTAAATCAGCCCCAGCATTTT. It codes for CASSLGGGTGLNQPQHF.

As regards this clone: Other DNA sequences in the same sample also yield this CDR3. The chain uses TRBV2 and TRBJ1-4, with D uncertain. Germline lookup yields CDR1 SNHLY and CDR2 FYNNEI. CDR3 length equals 14 residues. Trimming removed 7 bases at V and 7 bases at J, with 16 bases between. The CDR3 bases are TGTGCCAGCATCGGGCGCCTGAAGGGTGAAAAACTGTTTTTT. Residues: CASIGRLKGEKLFF.

The chain joins TRBV7-9 to TRBJ1-1; D is ambiguous. The CDR3 loop spans 12 amino acids. Germline V gene lookup returns CDR1 SEHNR and CDR2 FQNEAQ (reference sequence). Between the trimmed V and J ends, which lost 2 bases and 10 bases, there was a span of 11 bases. The CDR3 DNA is TGTGCCAGCAGCTTATTTATGGAATTAGCTTTCTTT. Protein product: CASSLFMELAFF.

The V gene is TRBV7-9, the J gene TRBJ2-7; D is uncertain. Trimming shortened V by 1 base and J by 2 bases, and 12 bases separated the two germline ends. The CDR3 covers 15 residues. Germline values: CDR1 SEHNR, CDR2 FQNEAQ (reference sequence). CDR3 protein: CASSLVTGLTYEQYF. The CDR3 DNA follows: TGTGCCAGCAGCTTAGTCACCGGGCTAACCTACGAGCAGTACTTC.

J is TRBJ2-1 and V is TRBV1; the table gives TRBD1 as D, unverified against the DNA. TRBV1 is designated a pseudogene. CDR3 length: 17 amino acids. CDR3 DNA: TGCACCAGCAGCCACCCCCACAGGGGCCCTTCCTACAATGAGCAGTTCTTC. This codes for CTSSHPHRGPSYNEQFF.

The J gene is TRBJ1-5, the V gene TRBV10-2; D is uncertain. Germline CDR1 is WSHSY and CDR2 is SAAADI. Trimming pared 6 bases from V and 2 bases from J, leaving 11 bases between. CDR3 length equals 14 residues. The CDR3 loop is CASSTHRGNQPQHF. CDR3 DNA sequence: TGCGCCAGCAGCACCCATCGTGGCAATCAGCCCCAGCATTTT.